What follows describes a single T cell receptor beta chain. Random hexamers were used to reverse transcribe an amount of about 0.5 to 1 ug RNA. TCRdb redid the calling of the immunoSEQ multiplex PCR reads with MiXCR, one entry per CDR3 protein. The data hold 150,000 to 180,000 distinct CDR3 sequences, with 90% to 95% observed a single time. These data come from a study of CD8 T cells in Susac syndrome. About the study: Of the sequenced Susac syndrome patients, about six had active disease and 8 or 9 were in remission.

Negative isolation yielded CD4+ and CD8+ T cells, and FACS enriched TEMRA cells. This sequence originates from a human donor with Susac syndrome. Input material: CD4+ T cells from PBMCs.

CDR3 amino acids: CASSPYGGTEAFF. The DNA of the CDR3 is TGTGCCAGCAGCCCCTATGGGGGGACTGAAGCTTTCTTT. The V gene is TRBV3-1, the J gene TRBJ1-1; maybe TRBD1 (5 bases). The germline V gene encodes CDR1 LGHDT and CDR2 YNNKEL (reference sequence). Trimming took off 4 bases at V and 5 bases at J, with 11 bases between the two ends. This CDR3 is 13 amino acids long.